What follows is one TCR beta chain and its context. PCR employed 60 Vbeta and 13 Jbeta primers. The data were produced by immunoSEQ multiplex PCR, yet TCRdb's version contains in-frame clones alone and is incomplete. This listing includes around 140,000 clones. This record comes from a study of cytomegalovirus exposure and HLA in healthy donors. The specimen sequenced was PBMCs. The sequence was obtained from a male donor in good health and CMV-seronegative.

CDR3 nucleotides: TGTGCCAGCAGGCCGGGACACTACAACCCCCTCCACTTT. It translates to CASRPGHYNPLHF. The chain recombines TRBV27 with TRBJ1-6; TRBD1 is a possible D gene (6 bases). The CDR3 contains 13 residues. The germline V gene has CDR1 MNHEY and CDR2 SMNVEV (reference sequence). Trimming shortened V by 6 bases and J by 13 bases, and 16 bases separated the two germline ends.